This paragraph covers one TCR beta chain sequence. V lost 5 bases, J lost 1 base, and 15 bases lay in between. Per germline, CDR1 MNHEY and CDR2 SVGAGI. This CDR3 comprises 15 residues. Profiling relied on immunoSEQ multiplex PCR, and the TCRdb table lists in-frame clones only, not all of them. Of about 140,000 clones in the sample, 70% to 85% were seen once. The data are from a study of blood T cell repertoires in COVID-19. Study details: Researchers got acute and convalescent COVID-19 samples from the United States, Italy and Spain. The analysed material was cDNA or gDNA that came from T cells, B-cell-depleted T cells, or PBMCs.

The chain is built from TRBV6-5 and TRBJ2-7, with D possibly being TRBD1 (6 bases). Sequencing input: peripheral blood. The sequence derives from a human donor in a cohort sampled during active COVID-19. The CDR3 sequence: CASSKLPGQSYEQYF. In DNA form, the CDR3 reads TGTGCCAGCAGTAAATTACCGGGACAATCCTACGAGCAGTACTTC.